The 5 T cell receptor beta chains listed next were all sequenced from one sample in a study of radiotherapy plus CTLA-4 blockade in lung cancer. Some clones are missing from TCRdb's copy, which holds only in-frame ones; the method was immunoSEQ multiplex PCR. The data hold fewer than 70,000 clones, with 79% observed a single time. Specimen: peripheral blood, collected from a patient treated with radiotherapy plus ipilimumab. These TCRs come from a human donor with non-small cell lung cancer who had a complete response to radiotherapy plus ipilimumab.

The chain is built from TRBV11-2 and TRBJ1-2; 8 bases align to TRBD1. Germline CDR1 SGHAT, CDR2 FQNNGV. The CDR3 spans 16 residues. V lost 5 bases and J lost 4; bases outside the gene matches: 12. CDR3 in amino acids: CASSTLQGVVVYGYTF. DNA for the CDR3: TGTGCCAGCAGCACCCTACAGGGGGTAGTTGTCTATGGCTACACCTTC.

V and J are TRBV5-6 and TRBJ2-1; TRBD2 aligns across 11 bases. The CDR3 is 16 residues long. V lost 0 bases and J lost 7; bases outside the gene matches: 6. In germline, CDR1 is SGHDT, CDR2 YYEEEE. The CDR3 sequence is CASSLGLAGGRNEQFF. CDR3 sequence (DNA): TGTGCCAGCAGCTTGGGTCTAGCGGGAGGTAGGAATGAGCAGTTCTTC.

This clone was counted only a few times. The genes are TRBV11-2 and TRBJ2-3; 7 positions match TRBD1. Germline lookup yields CDR1 SGHAT and CDR2 FQNNGV. J gave up 6 bases and V 0 bases, and 6 bases lay outside the gene matches. This CDR3 has 15 amino acids. The CDR3 loop reads CASSLDRVRGDTQYF. The CDR3 nucleotides read TGTGCCAGCAGCTTAGATCGTGTCAGGGGGGATACGCAGTATTTT.

This clone is a singleton in its sample. The chain has TRBV2 and TRBJ2-7, with 7 bases aligning to TRBD1. This CDR3 comprises 16 residues. Germline-derived CDR1 and CDR2 are SNHLY and FYNNEI. The CDR3 region has the DNA TGTGCCAGCAGCGAAGACAGGGCGCCAGATTCCTACGAGCAGTACGTC. It translates to CASSEDRAPDSYEQYV.

This rearrangement joins TRBV18 to TRBJ2-2, with TRBD2 identical over 9 bases. The V gene end was trimmed by 0 bases and the J gene end by 4 bases; junction bases not matched to a gene: 3. Germline loops: CDR1 KGHSH, CDR2 LQKENI. This CDR3 is built from 16 residues. The CDR3 bases are TGTGCCAGCTCACCACCGGCGGGGGGGCCCACCGGGGAGCTGTTTTTT. This sequence encodes CASSPPAGGPTGELFF.